This TCR beta chain is from a study of T-cell reconstitution after alpha-beta-depleted transplantation in children. Germline V gene lookup returns CDR1 LNHNV and CDR2 YYDKDF (reference sequence). Trimming cost V 4 bases and J 0 bases, with 9 bases left between them. The CDR3 sequence is 14 residues long. Study findings and constraints: There were reportedly several hundred expanded graft clones from which alpha-beta T cells came about two months after transplant.

During its preparation, the TCRbeta library received unique molecular identifiers. From the PCR reads, TCRdb called clonotypes with MiXCR, one entry per CDR3 protein. The repertoire holds fewer than 700,000 distinct CDR3 sequences, with about 23% as singletons. This clonotype was found a few times. Antigen: not known. The chain carries TRBV15 and TRBJ1-1; D not resolved. This clonotype was sampled from a boy under two years old who had a stem cell transplant for acute myeloid leukemia, so the T cells may come from the graft donor. Sequences were derived from PBMCs, mostly from graft donor cells, sampled 360 days after TCRalphabeta/CD19-depleted stem cell transplant. In nucleotides, the CDR3 is TGTGCCACCAGCAAAGGAGGACTGAACACTGAAGCTTTCTTT. This codes for CATSKGGLNTEAFF.